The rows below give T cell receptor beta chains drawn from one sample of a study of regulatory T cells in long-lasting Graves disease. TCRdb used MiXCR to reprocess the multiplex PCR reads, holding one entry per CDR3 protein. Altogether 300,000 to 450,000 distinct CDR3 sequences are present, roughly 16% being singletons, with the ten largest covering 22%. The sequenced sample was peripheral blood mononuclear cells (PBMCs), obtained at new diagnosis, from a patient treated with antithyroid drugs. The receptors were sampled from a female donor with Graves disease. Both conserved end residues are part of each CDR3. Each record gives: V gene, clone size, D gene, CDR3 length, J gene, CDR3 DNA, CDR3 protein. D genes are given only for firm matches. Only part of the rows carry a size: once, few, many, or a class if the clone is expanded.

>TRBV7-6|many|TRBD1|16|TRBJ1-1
TGTGCCAGCAGCTGGAAACCTGACAGGGTGAACACTGAAGCTTTCTTT
CASSWKPDRVNTEAFF
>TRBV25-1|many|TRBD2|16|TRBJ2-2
TGTGCCAGCAGTGAAGTGGGGGGGGTAAACACCGGGGAGCTGTTTTTT
CASSEVGGVNTGELFF
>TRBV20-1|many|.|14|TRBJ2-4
TGCAGTGCTAGAGAGTGGACAGACCCCAACATTCAGTACTTC
CSAREWTDPNIQYF
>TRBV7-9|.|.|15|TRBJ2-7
TGTGCCAGCAGCTTAGCCCCGGCGAGATTATACGAGCAGTACTTC
CASSLAPARLYEQYF
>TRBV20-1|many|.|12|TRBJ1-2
TGCAGTGCCTCCGGAGACAGCTATGGCTACACCTTC
CSASGDSYGYTF
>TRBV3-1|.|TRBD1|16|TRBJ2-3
TGTGCCAGCAGCCAAGGTGCAGGGGGTCTCTTAAATGCGCAGTATTTT
CASSQGAGGLLNAQYF
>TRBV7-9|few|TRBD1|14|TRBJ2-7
TGTGCCAGCAGCCCCAGGGGACAGTCCTACGAGCAGTACTTC
CASSPRGQSYEQYF
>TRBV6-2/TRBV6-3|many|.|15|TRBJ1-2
TGTGCCAGCAGTTACTCGCCAGCTCAGCACTATGGCTACACCTTC
CASSYSPAQHYGYTF
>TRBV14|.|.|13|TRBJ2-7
TGTGCCAGCAGCCAAGATGGGGTCTACGAGCAGTACTTC
CASSQDGVYEQYF
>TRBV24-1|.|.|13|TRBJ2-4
TGTGCCACCAGTCCGGGATGGCCAAACATTCAGTACTTC
CATSPGWPNIQYF
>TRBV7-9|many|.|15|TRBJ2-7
TGTGCCAGCAGCCTTCGCGGGGACGCGCCCTACGAGCAGTACTTC
CASSLRGDAPYEQYF
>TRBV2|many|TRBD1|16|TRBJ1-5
TGTGCCAGCAAAACTTCCGGGACAGGAAACAATCAGCCCCAGCATTTT
CASKTSGTGNNQPQHF
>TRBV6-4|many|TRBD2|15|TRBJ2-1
TGTGCCAGCAGTGACTCGACTAGCGGGAGTGATGAGCAGTTCTTC
CASSDSTSGSDEQFF
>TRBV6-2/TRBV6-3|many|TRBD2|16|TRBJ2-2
TGTGCCAGCACAAGACTAGCCGGGGCGAACACCGGGGAGCTGTTTTTT
CASTRLAGANTGELFF
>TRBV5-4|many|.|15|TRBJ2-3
TGTGCCAGCAGCCAGGACAGCACTAGCACAGATACGCAGTATTTT
CASSQDSTSTDTQYF
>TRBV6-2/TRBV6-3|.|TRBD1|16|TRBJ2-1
TGTGCCAGCAGTGAGGACAGGCGGCCCATATACAATGAGCAGTTCTTC
CASSEDRRPIYNEQFF
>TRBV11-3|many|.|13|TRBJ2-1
TGTGCCAGCAGCTACATCCCTAACAATGAGCAGTTCTTC
CASSYIPNNEQFF
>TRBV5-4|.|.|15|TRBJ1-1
TGTGCCAGCAGCTTGACAGGGAGTAAGAACACTGAAGCTTTCTTT
CASSLTGSKNTEAFF
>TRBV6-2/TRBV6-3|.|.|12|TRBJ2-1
TGTGCCAGCACCGACTCGGGACGGGAGCAGTTCTTC
CASTDSGREQFF
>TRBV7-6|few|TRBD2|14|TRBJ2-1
TGTGCCAGCAGCTTAGGCGGGGGGCATGGTGAGCAGTTCTTC
CASSLGGGHGEQFF
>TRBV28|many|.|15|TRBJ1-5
TGTGCCAGCAGTTTACTACAGGGTAATCATCAGCCCCAGCATTTT
CASSLLQGNHQPQHF
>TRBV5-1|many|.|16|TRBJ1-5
TGCGCCAGCAGCCCATCACCGGGCCAACGCAATCAGCCCCAGCATTTT
CASSPSPGQRNQPQHF
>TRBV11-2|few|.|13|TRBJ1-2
TGTGCCAGCAGCTCCAACCCCGACGGAGGCTACACCTTC
CASSSNPDGGYTF
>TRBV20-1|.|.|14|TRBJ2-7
TGCAGTGCTGGACTGGGGACCGGGGTCTACGAGCAGTACTTC
CSAGLGTGVYEQYF
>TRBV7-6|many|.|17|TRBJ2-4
TGTGCCAGCAGCTCTCGACACCTCTATCTAGCCAAAAACATTCAGTACTTC
CASSSRHLYLAKNIQYF
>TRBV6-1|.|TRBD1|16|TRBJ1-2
TGTGCCAGCAGTGGAACCTTCATAGGGGGCATCTATGGCTACACCTTC
CASSGTFIGGIYGYTF
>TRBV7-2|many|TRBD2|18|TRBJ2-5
TGTGCCAGCAGCTTAGGTCTCCAGGCGGGGGGCTACCAAGAGACCCAGTACTTC
CASSLGLQAGGYQETQYF
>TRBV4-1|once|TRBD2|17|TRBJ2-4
TGCGCCAGCAGCCAAGTGGCTAGCGGGGGGGCGGAAAACATTCAGTACTTC
CASSQVASGGAENIQYF
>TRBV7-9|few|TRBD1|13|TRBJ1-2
TGTGCCAGCGTTGGGGGACAGGGTTTCGGCTACACCTTC
CASVGGQGFGYTF
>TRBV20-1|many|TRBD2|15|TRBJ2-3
TGCAGTGCTCCCCGGACTAGCGGAGGCACAGATACGCAGTATTTT
CSAPRTSGGTDTQYF
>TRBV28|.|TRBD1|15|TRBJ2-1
TGTGCCAGCAATACTCCGGGACAGGGGAGCAATGAGCAGTTCTTC
CASNTPGQGSNEQFF
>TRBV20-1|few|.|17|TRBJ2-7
TGCAGTGCTAGAGAGTTGGGCCGCGGCATATCCTCCTGCGAGCAGTACTTC
CSARELGRGISSCEQYF
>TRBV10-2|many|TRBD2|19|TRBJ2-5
TGCGCCAGCAGCGCTCCACCGGGACTAGCGGGAGGAGGGGAAGAGACCCAGTACTTC
CASSAPPGLAGGGEETQYF
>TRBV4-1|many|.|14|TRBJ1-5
TGCGCCAGCAGCCAAGAAACGGGATTACCCCAGCAGCATTTT
CASSQETGLPQQHF
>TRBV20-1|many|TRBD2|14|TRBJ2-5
TGCAGTGCTAGAGGTCTTAGCGGGAAAGAGACCCAGTACTTC
CSARGLSGKETQYF
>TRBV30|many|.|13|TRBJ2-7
TGTGCCTGGAGTGAAGGACTCTCCTACGAGCAGTACTTC
CAWSEGLSYEQYF
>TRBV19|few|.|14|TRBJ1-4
TGTGCCAGTAGAAGCCGGGGACATAGTGAAAAACTGTTTTTT
CASRSRGHSEKLFF
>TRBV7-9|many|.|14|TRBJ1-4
TGTGCCAGCAGCCCCGTTTTGGGGTTTGAAAAACTGTTTTTT
CASSPVLGFEKLFF
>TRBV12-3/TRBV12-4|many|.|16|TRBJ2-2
TGTGCCAGCAGACGAGATGACTTCCTGGGAACCGGGGAGCTGTTTTTT
CASRRDDFLGTGELFF
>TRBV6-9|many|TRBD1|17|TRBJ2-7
TGTGCCAGCAGTTACCTACAGGGACAGGGATATGCCTACGAGCAGTACTTC
CASSYLQGQGYAYEQYF
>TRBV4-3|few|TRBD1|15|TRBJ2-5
TGCGCCAGCAGCCAAGATCAGGGGGCGCGTGAGACCCAGTACTTC
CASSQDQGARETQYF
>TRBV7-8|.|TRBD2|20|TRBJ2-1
TGTGCCAGCAGCTCAACCGGGACTAGCGGGGGTCCCAGCTCCTACAATGAGCAGTTCTTC
CASSSTGTSGGPSSYNEQFF
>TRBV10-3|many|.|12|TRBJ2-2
TGTGCCTGGAGGGGGAATACCGGGGAGCTGTTTTTT
CAWRGNTGELFF
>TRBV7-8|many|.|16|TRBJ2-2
TGTGCCAGCAGCTTAGTTGGCAGGGGCAGGACCGGGGAGCTGTTTTTT
CASSLVGRGRTGELFF
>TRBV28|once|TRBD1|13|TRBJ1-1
TGTGCCCACTCCCGAGGACAGGCTGGCTTTCGAGTCTTT
CAHSRGQAGFRVF
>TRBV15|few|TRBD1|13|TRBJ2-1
TGTGCCACCAGCGCACAGGGGGAGGAGACCCAGTTCTTC
CATSAQGEETQFF
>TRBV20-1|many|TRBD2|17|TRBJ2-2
TGCAGTGCTAGAAAGCCGGGAGGGCCCATTGCTGCCGGGGAGCTGTTTTTT
CSARKPGGPIAAGELFF